The 17 T cell receptor beta chains below were found in one sample sequenced in a study of OX40 agonist ivuxolimab in advanced cancers. Libraries were prepared by immunoSEQ multiplex PCR; TCRdb keeps only in-frame clonotypes and omits some of them. The sample lists roughly 20,000 clones, roughly 80% occurring once. The starting material was CD4+ or CD8+ T cells sorted from blood, obtained in a trial of the OX40 agonist ivuxolimab. The source of these receptors is an adult with an advanced solid tumor such as melanoma, head and neck, liver or kidney cancer.

This chain joins TRBV5-1 and TRBJ2-5; maybe TRBD2 (5 bases). CDR3 size: 19 residues. Germline V gene lookup returns CDR1 SGHRS and CDR2 YFSETQ. V lost 4 bases to trimming and J lost 1 base, with 26 bases between them. CDR3 loop: CASSRSPSRYLEGQETQYF. Written as DNA, the CDR3 is TGCGCCAGCAGCCGGAGTCCTAGCCGTTACCTAGAGGGCCAAGAGACCCAGTACTTC. Based on the CDR3 plus reference TRBV5-1 and TRBJ2-5, the full variable domain is KAGVTQTPRYLIKTRGQQVTLSCSPISGHRSVSWYQQTPGQGLQFLFEYFSETQRNKGNFPGRFSGRQFSNSRSEMNVSTLELGDSALYLCASSRSPSRYLEGQETQYFGPGTRLLVL.

The chain carries TRBV19 and TRBJ1-3, with unresolved D. CDR1 is LNHDA and CDR2 is SQIVND in the germline V gene (reference sequence). This CDR3 region has 14 residues. Trimming left V 4 bases short and J 0 bases short, with 7 bases between. Written as DNA, the CDR3 is TGTGCCAGTAGTACGGGATCCTCTGGAAACACCATATATTTT. Protein: CASSTGSSGNTIYF. Drawing the rest from reference TRBV19 and TRBJ1-3, the complete variable domain is DGGITQSPKYLFRKEGQNVTLSCEQNLNHDAMYWYRQDPGQGLRLIYYSQIVNDFQKGDIAEGYSVSREKKESFPLTVTSAQKNPTAFYLCASSTGSSGNTIYFGEGSWLTVV.

This chain uses TRBV28 with TRBJ1-6; D gene unclear. The CDR3 runs to 13 residues. Germline assignment: CDR1 MDHEN and CDR2 SYDVKM. V shed 6 bases and J shed 7 bases, with 10 bases lying between them. CDR3 sequence: CASSGVPNSPLHF. The CDR3 DNA follows: TGTGCCAGCAGCGGGGTACCAAATTCACCCCTCCACTTT.

This sequence joins TRBV5-1 and TRBJ2-2, with 9 bases that match TRBD1. The CDR3 spans 16 residues. V lost 4 bases to trimming and J lost 7 bases; unmatched junction nucleotides: 11. CDR1 and CDR2 from the germline V gene are SGHRS and YFSETQ. Here the CDR3 DNA reads TGCGCCAGCAGCGGGGGACAGGGTCTTGAAGGCGGGGAGCTGTTTTTT. Its translation: CASSGGQGLEGGELFF. The full variable domain, rest sourced from reference TRBV5-1 and TRBJ2-2, is KAGVTQTPRYLIKTRGQQVTLSCSPISGHRSVSWYQQTPGQGLQFLFEYFSETQRNKGNFPGRFSGRQFSNSRSEMNVSTLELGDSALYLCASSGGQGLEGGELFFGEGSRLTVL.

The J gene is TRBJ2-2, the V gene TRBV5-5; the match to TRBD2 covers 12 bases. V shed 0 bases and J 4 bases; nucleotides not matched to a gene: 4. The CDR3 covers 17 residues. The germline gives CDR1 SGHKS, CDR2 YYEKEE (reference sequence). The CDR3 nucleotides are TGTGCCAGCAGCTTGGGGCCTAGCGGGAGGGCCACCGGGGAGCTGTTTTTT. This sequence encodes CASSLGPSGRATGELFF.

The J gene is TRBJ2-5, the V gene TRBV2; D perhaps matches TRBD2 (7 bases). With the DNA end fitting TRBJ2-7 better, the J assignment may be wrong. This CDR3 comprises 14 residues. Germline loops: CDR1 SNHLY, CDR2 FYNNEI. CDR3 nucleotides: TGTGCCAGCAATGAGGAGGGGGGGGCTTACGAGCAGTACTTC. Protein: CASNEEGGAYEQYF.

The CDR3, as DNA: TGTGCCAGCAGCCCCCCTCAGACCCAGACCCATGGGACCTTC. Protein: CASSPPQTQTHGTF. This chain joins TRBV5-6 and TRBJ1-2; D gene ambiguous. CDR3 size: 14 residues. Germline CDR1 reads SGHDT; CDR2 reads YYEEEE. V lost 4 bases, J lost 14 bases, and 24 bases lay in between.

The chain joins TRBV7-2 to TRBJ2-7; tentative D call: TRBD2 (6 bases). The germline gives CDR1 SGHTA, CDR2 FQGNSA. Trimming shortened V by 1 base and J by 0 bases, and 7 bases separated the two germline ends. The CDR3 spans 14 residues. CDR3 residues: CASSLDGSSYEQYF. The CDR3 region has the DNA TGTGCCAGCAGCTTAGACGGGAGCTCCTACGAGCAGTACTTC.

J is TRBJ1-2 and V is TRBV28; perhaps TRBD1 as D (5 bases). V lost 5 bases and J lost 4, with 14 bases in between. The CDR3 is 14 amino acids. Germline lookup yields CDR1 MDHEN and CDR2 SYDVKM. The CDR3 nucleotides read TGTGCCAGCAGTCCCAGTCAGGGATCCTATGGCTACACCTTC. Its translation is CASSPSQGSYGYTF.

The chain combines TRBV6-6 with TRBJ2-3; 9 bases agree with TRBD1. The V gene's germline CDR1 is MNHNY and CDR2 SVGAGI (reference sequence). There are 16 residues in the CDR3. V lost 6 bases and J lost 2; bases outside the gene matches: 9. The CDR3 sequence is CASRDRGLRLTDTQYF. The CDR3 nucleotides are TGTGCCAGCAGGGACAGGGGCCTCCGCCTCACAGATACGCAGTATTTT.

As for this clone: One end of the junction varies from germline; a read error may be responsible. The chain joins TRBV13 to TRBJ2-1, with 8 bases identical to TRBD2. The CDR3 is made up of 12 amino acids. Germline-derived CDR1 and CDR2 are PRHDT and FYEKMQ (reference sequence). The CDR3 DNA reads as TGTGCCAGCAGCAACAAAGCGGGAGTGGTCCTCTTC. Protein: CASSNKAGVVLF.

The chain is built from TRBV6-1 and TRBJ1-1; possible D gene TRBD1, 5 bases. V was cut by 3 bases and J by 0 bases, with 11 bases left in between. The CDR3 is 15 amino acids. Germline values: CDR1 MNHNS, CDR2 SASEGT. CDR3 DNA sequence: TGTGCCAGCAGTGACGGTAGGGGAATGAACACTGAAGCTTTCTTT. Translated: CASSDGRGMNTEAFF.

This clone has only one observation. The J gene is TRBJ1-1, the V gene TRBV5-6; the D gene is possibly TRBD1 (5 bases). V was shortened by 3 bases and J by 5 bases, with 8 bases between the two germline ends. Germline V lookup: CDR1 SGHDT, CDR2 YYEEEE. The CDR3 loop spans 12 amino acids. The CDR3 DNA reads as TGTGCCAGCAGCTCGGGGGGGACTGAAGCTTTCTTT. Translating gives CASSSGGTEAFF.

The V call is TRBV7-3, the J call TRBJ2-3; 10 positions match TRBD1. This CDR3 contains 15 residues. Germline CDR1 and CDR2: SGHTA and FQGTGA. J was trimmed by 5 bases and V by 3 bases; bases with no gene match: 5. CDR3 amino acids: CASSFPGQGIDTQYF. For the CDR3, the DNA is TGTGCCAGCAGCTTCCCGGGACAGGGGATAGATACGCAGTATTTT.

The chain is built from TRBV6-6 and TRBJ2-7; 8 bases are a match to TRBD2. The CDR3 covers 13 residues. The ends lost 6 bases at V and 2 bases at J; junction bases unmatched: 3. Germline CDR1 is MNHNY and CDR2 is SVGAGI (reference sequence). This chain's CDR3 is CASSTGLAYEQYF. The CDR3 nucleotides read TGTGCCAGCAGCACGGGACTAGCCTACGAGCAGTACTTC.

The chain is built from TRBV6-1 and TRBJ2-7, with a tentative D call TRBD2 (6 bases). This CDR3 spans 15 amino acids. The V gene lost 4 bases and the J gene lost 0 bases, with 13 bases spanning the gap. Germline-derived CDR1 and CDR2 are MNHNS and SASEGT. CDR3 bases: TGTGCCAGCAGTGGCCGGGACGGGAGCTCCTACGAGCAGTACTTC. As protein: CASSGRDGSSYEQYF.

The V gene is TRBV30, the J gene TRBJ1-6; D is uncertain. CDR3 length: 15 residues. The ends were cut back, 4 bases at V and 7 bases at J, with 17 bases in the middle. CDR1 is GTSNPN and CDR2 is SVGIG in the germline V gene (reference sequence). CDR3: CAWNMDGRANSPLHF. CDR3 coding DNA: TGTGCCTGGAATATGGACGGTCGAGCAAATTCACCCCTCCACTTT.